The 28 T cell receptor beta chains presented below share a single source sample, sequenced in a study of CD8 T cells in ankylosing spondylitis. Each CDR3 protein gets one entry after TCRdb re-called the 5' RACE reads with MiXCR. The sample shows roughly 170,000 distinct CDR3 sequences, approximately 9% of them seen only once. Input material: blood, either unsorted or a sorted T cell fraction (not recorded which). Source of these receptors: a female donor with ankylosing spondylitis or in good health (not recorded which).

This clonotype was counted only a few times. The chain employs TRBV13 and TRBJ2-3; 11 nucleotides match TRBD2. CDR1 and CDR2 from the germline V gene are PRHDT and FYEKMQ (reference sequence). This CDR3 is built from 14 residues. V lost 5 bases and J lost 7; bases outside the gene matches: 5. CDR3 amino acids: CASSLLAGGNTQYF. The DNA of the CDR3 is TGTGCCAGCAGCCTATTAGCGGGAGGGAATACGCAGTATTTT.

This clonotype came up a few times. CDR3 coding DNA: TGTGCCAGCAGCGTAGACGAGGGGGACAATGAGCAGTTCTTC. Amino acid sequence: CASSVDEGDNEQFF. The chain has TRBV9 and TRBJ2-1, with D perhaps TRBD1 (6 bases). V was shortened by 0 bases and J by 5 bases, with 9 bases between the two germline ends. There are 14 residues in the CDR3. Germline V CDR1 and CDR2: SGDLS, YYNGEE.

V gene TRBV27 combines with J gene TRBJ2-3, with 8 positions matching TRBD2. This CDR3 is built from 15 residues. V gave up 2 bases and J gave up 6 bases; unmatched junction bases: 7. CDR1 and CDR2 (germline): MNHEY, SMNVEV (reference sequence). CDR3 DNA: TGTGCCAGCAGTTTAGAGGCGGGAGGTTGGGATACGCAGTATTTT. Translating gives CASSLEAGGWDTQYF.

Only a few counts were recorded for this clonotype. V gene TRBV9 combines with J gene TRBJ2-5; D not certain. The CDR3 contains 13 residues. The V gene lost 4 bases and the J gene lost 5 bases, with 12 bases spanning the gap. The germline V gene has CDR1 SGDLS and CDR2 YYNGEE. DNA for the CDR3: TGTGCCAGCAGCCCGCCTAATGCGGAGACCCAGTACTTC. It yields the protein CASSPPNAETQYF.

V gene TRBV28 combines with J gene TRBJ1-2; maybe TRBD1 (6 bases). Between the trimmed V and J ends, which lost 7 bases and 8 bases, there was a span of 14 bases. Germline CDR1 is MDHEN and CDR2 is SYDVKM. The CDR3 is made up of 12 amino acids. CDR3 in amino acids: CASKTGRGGYTF. The CDR3 DNA reads as TGTGCCAGCAAGACAGGCCGGGGCGGCTACACCTTC.

The chain uses TRBV11-3 and TRBJ2-3, with 10 bases that match TRBD1. The CDR3 sequence is 15 residues long. The germline V gene has CDR1 SGHNT and CDR2 YENEEA. Trimming took 5 bases from V and 4 from J; bases not matched to a gene: 6. The CDR3 DNA reads TGTGCCAGCAGCCCGGACAGGGGGTGGTCAGATACGCAGTATTTT. It encodes CASSPDRGWSDTQYF.

This clonotype was detected many times. This rearrangement joins TRBV30 to TRBJ2-7; D might be TRBD2 (6 bases). V lost 0 bases to trimming and J lost 5 bases, with 14 bases between them. Germline CDR1 is GTSNPN and CDR2 is SVGIG (reference sequence). CDR3 length equals 14 residues. This CDR3 is CAWSVGSGPHEQYF. The CDR3 coding sequence is TGTGCCTGGAGTGTCGGTAGCGGTCCCCACGAGCAGTACTTC.

The chain employs TRBV20-1 and TRBJ2-7; TRBD1 might be the D (5 bases). The V gene lost 5 bases and the J gene lost 3 bases, with 11 bases spanning the gap. The CDR3 runs to 12 residues. The germline gives CDR1 DFQATT, CDR2 SNEGSKA (reference sequence). This CDR3 is CSAGQGGYEQYF. CDR3 nucleotides: TGCAGTGCTGGCCAGGGTGGCTACGAGCAGTACTTC.

This clonotype was seen a few times. This sequence joins TRBV20-1 and TRBJ2-5; D not resolved. The V and J ends lost 6 bases and 0 bases respectively, with 14 bases between them. The CDR3 covers 14 residues. Germline-derived CDR1 and CDR2 are DFQATT and SNEGSKA (reference sequence). The CDR3 DNA reads TGCAGTGCCCCGACAAACGAGTACCAAGAGACCCAGTACTTC. Its protein is CSAPTNEYQETQYF.

The V call is TRBV19, the J call TRBJ2-1; tentatively, D is TRBD1 or TRBD2 (7 bases each). Trimming cost V 6 bases and J 2 bases, with 14 bases left between them. The CDR3 runs 15 residues. The germline gives CDR1 LNHDA, CDR2 SQIVND (reference sequence). The CDR3 bases are TGTGCCAGTAGCTCAGGGGGGGGTACCTACAATGAGCAGTTCTTC. Translated, it gives CASSSGGGTYNEQFF.

This chain links TRBV2 with TRBJ2-5; 9 positions match TRBD2. Germline loops: CDR1 SNHLY, CDR2 FYNNEI. The CDR3 sequence is 14 residues long. The ends lost 6 bases at V and 1 base at J; junction bases unmatched: 3. The CDR3 here is CASRQTSGQETQYF. Here the CDR3 DNA reads TGTGCCAGCAGACAGACTAGCGGCCAAGAGACCCAGTACTTC.

A few counts support this clonotype. The gene calls are TRBV6-5 and TRBJ2-1, with D possibly being TRBD2 (7 bases). Per germline, CDR1 MNHEY and CDR2 SVGAGI. This CDR3 has 19 residues. V lost 2 bases to trimming and J lost 0 bases, with 20 bases between them. CDR3 coding DNA: TGTGCCAGCAGTTACCTTGCGGGAGCAAAGGGGGTCTCCTACAATGAGCAGTTCTTC. This encodes CASSYLAGAKGVSYNEQFF.

This clonotype was observed a handful of times. The CDR3 DNA reads as TGTGCCAGCACCCCCCTCAGTAGATACAATGAGCAGTTCTTC. As protein: CASTPLSRYNEQFF. This chain links TRBV6-2 or TRBV6-3 with TRBJ2-1; D call uncertain. V was clipped by 7 bases and J by 4 bases, with 14 bases between them. This CDR3 is built from 14 residues. Per germline, CDR1 MNHEY and CDR2 SVGEGT.

The chain uses TRBV10-3 and TRBJ1-2; 7 nucleotides agree with TRBD1. The trim removed 0 bases at V and 4 bases at J, leaving 8 bases unmatched. The germline gives CDR1 ENHRY, CDR2 SYGVKD. CDR3 size: 16 residues. This CDR3 reads CAISESDRVIGYGYTF. DNA of the CDR3: TGTGCCATCAGTGAGTCAGACAGGGTAATCGGCTATGGCTACACCTTC.

This sequence joins TRBV7-8 and TRBJ2-1, with 9 bases aligning to TRBD1. The CDR3 consists of 15 residues. Trimming at V came to 6 bases and at J to 6 bases, leaving 9 bases not matched to a gene. The germline V gene encodes CDR1 SGHVS and CDR2 FQNEAQ. The CDR3: CASRRDRADTNEQFF. For the CDR3, the DNA is TGTGCCAGCAGACGGGACAGGGCCGATACCAATGAGCAGTTCTTC.

This clonotype was recorded at least ten times. J is TRBJ2-1 and V is TRBV27, with TRBD2 identical over 14 bases. V lost 5 bases to trimming and J lost 2 bases; unmatched junction nucleotides: 8. The CDR3 consists of 18 residues. CDR1 and CDR2 (germline): MNHEY, SMNVEV (reference sequence). CDR3 loop: CASSLGTSGSVTYNEQFF. CDR3 DNA sequence: TGTGCCAGCAGTCTAGGGACTAGCGGGAGTGTGACCTACAATGAGCAGTTCTTC.

The rearrangement links TRBV2 to TRBJ1-5; D call uncertain. Germline V gives CDR1 SNHLY, CDR2 FYNNEI. The CDR3 has 13 amino acids. Trimming cost V 8 bases and J 1 base, with 9 bases left between them. The CDR3 bases are TGTGCCAGCCATCCAGCAAGCAATCAGCCCCAGCATTTT. It translates to CASHPASNQPQHF.

In the case of this clonotype: It may be a read error: a sequence one base away is much more abundant. The CDR3 nucleotides are TGCGCCAGCAGAGAGGGGCTAGCGGGAGGATACGAGGAGCTGTTTTTT. Translated, it gives CASREGLAGGYEELFF. This rearrangement joins TRBV10-2 to TRBJ2-2; 11 bases line up with TRBD2. This CDR3 comprises 16 residues. Germline CDR1 reads WSHSY; CDR2 reads SAAADI. After removal of 6 bases from V and 10 bases from J, the junction contained 13 bases not matched to a gene.

This rearrangement joins TRBV15 to TRBJ2-2; 7 bases fit TRBD2. Losses at the gene ends were 9 bases for V and 6 bases for J; bases not matched to a gene: 7. This CDR3 has 13 residues. Germline-derived CDR1 and CDR2 are LNHNV and YYDKDF (reference sequence). CDR3 in DNA: TGTGCCACGGGACTAATTATCGCCGGGGAGCTGTTTTTT. It encodes CATGLIIAGELFF.

The chain carries TRBV12-3 or TRBV12-4 and TRBJ1-1; the D gene is possibly TRBD1 (5 bases). The CDR3 loop spans 14 amino acids. The ends were cut back, 3 bases at V and 3 bases at J, with 11 bases in the middle. Written as DNA, the CDR3 is TGTGCCAGCAGTTTTCAGGGAGCCTACACTGAAGCTTTCTTT. Protein: CASSFQGAYTEAFF.

About this clonotype: A junction boundary mismatches the germline segment, possibly from a read error. This chain joins TRBV6-1 and TRBJ2-1; TRBD2 agrees at 10 bases. Germline V gene sequence: CDR1 MNHNS, CDR2 SASEGT. This CDR3 is built from 14 residues. The CDR3 DNA is TGTGCCAGCAGCCCCGGGACTAGCGACCCGGGGCGGCTCTTC. This translates into CASSPGTSDPGRLF.

There are many counts of this clonotype. The genes are TRBV29-1 and TRBJ1-2; TRBD1 might be the D (5 bases). V lost 4 bases and J 4 bases, leaving 10 bases between the germline ends. CDR1 is SQVTM, CDR2 ANQGSEA, per germline. This CDR3 has 12 amino acids. The CDR3 DNA follows: TGCAGCGTTGGTTCCGGGACCTATGGCTACACCTTC. It specifies CSVGSGTYGYTF.

This chain uses TRBV11-2 with TRBJ2-7, with 9 bases matching TRBD1. This CDR3 spans 15 amino acids. Unmatched junction bases numbered 10, after V lost 5 bases and J lost 5 bases. Germline V lookup: CDR1 SGHAT, CDR2 FQNNGV. CDR3 DNA sequence: TGTGCCAGCAGCGGGGTTGGGACAGGGTCCCACGAGCAGTACTTC. Translating gives CASSGVGTGSHEQYF.

V and J are TRBV7-8 and TRBJ2-7; 7 bases align to TRBD1. The CDR3 totals 15 residues. Germline CDR1 reads SGHVS; CDR2 reads FQNEAQ. V shed 5 bases and J 3 bases; nucleotides not matched to a gene: 10. The CDR3 DNA sequence: TGTGCCAGCAGCCCCGATATCCAGGGGGACTACGAGCAGTACTTC. Protein: CASSPDIQGDYEQYF.

This clonotype has at least ten counts. The rearrangement links TRBV5-1 to TRBJ1-1; D gene uncertain. Germline V gene sequence: CDR1 SGHRS, CDR2 YFSETQ. The CDR3 is made up of 12 amino acids. Trimming left V 0 bases short and J 7 bases short, with 7 bases between. CDR3 residues: CASSLGSIEAFF. The DNA of the CDR3 is TGCGCCAGCAGCTTGGGATCCATTGAAGCTTTCTTT.

This clonotype was seen more than once but under ten times. The chain is built from TRBV6-2 or TRBV6-3 and TRBJ2-3; tentatively, D is TRBD2 (6 bases). Trimming removed 0 bases from V and 5 bases from J, with 12 bases in between. Germline CDR1 reads MNHEY; CDR2 reads SVGEGT. The CDR3 has 15 amino acids. CDR3: CASSYSVLGGDTQYF. As DNA, the CDR3 is TGTGCCAGCAGTTACTCTGTCCTCGGGGGAGATACGCAGTATTTT.

In its sample, this clonotype was seen many times. The CDR3 sequence: CASSPGGSSGRTDTQYF. The DNA of the CDR3 is TGCGCCAGCAGCCCCGGTGGGTCCAGCGGGAGAACAGATACGCAGTATTTT. V and J are TRBV5-1 and TRBJ2-3; 8 bases line up with TRBD2. This CDR3 is built from 17 residues. V was clipped by 4 bases and J by 3 bases; unmatched bases: 13. CDR1 and CDR2 (germline): SGHRS, YFSETQ. The whole variable domain, filled in from reference TRBV5-1 and TRBJ2-3, reads KAGVTQTPRYLIKTRGQQVTLSCSPISGHRSVSWYQQTPGQGLQFLFEYFSETQRNKGNFPGRFSGRQFSNSRSEMNVSTLELGDSALYLCASSPGGSSGRTDTQYFGPGTRLTVL.

The CDR3 DNA sequence: TGTGCCAGCAGCGCCTCACTAGCGGGAGGACGCGAGCAGTACTTC. This translates into CASSASLAGGREQYF. V gene TRBV9 combines with J gene TRBJ2-7; 12 nucleotides agree with TRBD2. Germline CDR1 is SGDLS and CDR2 is YYNGEE. The CDR3 covers 15 residues. V was clipped by 3 bases and J by 6 bases; unmatched bases: 7.